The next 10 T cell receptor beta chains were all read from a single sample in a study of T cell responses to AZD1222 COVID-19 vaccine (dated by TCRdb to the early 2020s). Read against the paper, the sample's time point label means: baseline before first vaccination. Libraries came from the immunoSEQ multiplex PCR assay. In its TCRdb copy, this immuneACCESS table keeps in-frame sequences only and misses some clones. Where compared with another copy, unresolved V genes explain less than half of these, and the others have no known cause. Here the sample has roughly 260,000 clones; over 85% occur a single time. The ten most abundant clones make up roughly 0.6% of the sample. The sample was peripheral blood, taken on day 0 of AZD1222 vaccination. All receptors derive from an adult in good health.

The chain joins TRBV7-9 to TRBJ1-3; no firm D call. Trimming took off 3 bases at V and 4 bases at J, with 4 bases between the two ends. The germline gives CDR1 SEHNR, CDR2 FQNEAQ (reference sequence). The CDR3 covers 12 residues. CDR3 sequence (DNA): TGTGCCAGCAGCTTTACCGGAAACACCATATATTTT. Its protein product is CASSFTGNTIYF.

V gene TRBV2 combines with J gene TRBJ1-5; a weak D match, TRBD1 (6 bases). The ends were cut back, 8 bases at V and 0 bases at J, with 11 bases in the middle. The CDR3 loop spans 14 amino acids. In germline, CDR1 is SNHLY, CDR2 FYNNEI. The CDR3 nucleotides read TGTGCCAGCGGGGGGCGGTATAGCAATCAGCCCCAGCATTTT. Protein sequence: CASGGRYSNQPQHF. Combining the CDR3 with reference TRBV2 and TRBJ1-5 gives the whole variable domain EPEVTQTPSHQVTQMGQEVILRCVPISNHLYFYWYRQILGQKVEFLVSFYNNEISEKSEIFDDQFSVERPDGSNFTLKIRSTKLEDSAMYFCASGGRYSNQPQHFGDGTRLSIL.

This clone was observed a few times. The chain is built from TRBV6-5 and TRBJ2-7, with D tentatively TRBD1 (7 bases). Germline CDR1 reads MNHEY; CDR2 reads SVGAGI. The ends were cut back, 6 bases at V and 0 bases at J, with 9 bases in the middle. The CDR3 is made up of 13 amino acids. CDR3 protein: CASRRDSSYEQYF. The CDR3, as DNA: TGTGCCAGCAGGCGGGACAGCTCCTACGAGCAGTACTTC.

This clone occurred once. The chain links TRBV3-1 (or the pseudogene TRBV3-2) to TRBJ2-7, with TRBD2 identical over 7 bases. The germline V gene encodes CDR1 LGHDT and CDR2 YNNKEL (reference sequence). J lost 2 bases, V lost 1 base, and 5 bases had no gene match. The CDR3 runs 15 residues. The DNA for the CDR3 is TGTGCCAGCAGCCAAGGAGCGGGATCAACCTACGAGCAGTACTTC. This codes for CASSQGAGSTYEQYF.

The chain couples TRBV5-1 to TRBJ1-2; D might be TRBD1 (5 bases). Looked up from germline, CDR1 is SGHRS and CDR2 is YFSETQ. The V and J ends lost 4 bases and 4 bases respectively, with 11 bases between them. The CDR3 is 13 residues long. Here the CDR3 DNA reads TGCGCCAGCAGCCCGGGACCGCGCTATGGCTACACCTTC. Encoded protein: CASSPGPRYGYTF.

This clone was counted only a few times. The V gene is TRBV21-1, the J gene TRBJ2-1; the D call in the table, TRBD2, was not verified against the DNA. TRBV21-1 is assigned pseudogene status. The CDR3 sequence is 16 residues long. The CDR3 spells CASSPKGGSSYNEQFF. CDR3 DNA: TGTGCCAGCAGCCCTAAGGGCGGGAGTAGCTACAATGAGCAGTTCTTC.

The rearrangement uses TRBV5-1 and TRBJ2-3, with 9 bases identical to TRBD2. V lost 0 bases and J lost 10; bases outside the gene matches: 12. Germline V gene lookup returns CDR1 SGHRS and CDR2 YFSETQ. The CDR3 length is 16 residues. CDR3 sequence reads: CASSLALGRGGRSQYF. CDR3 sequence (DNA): TGCGCCAGCAGCTTGGCCTTGGGGCGGGGGGGCCGTTCGCAGTATTTT.

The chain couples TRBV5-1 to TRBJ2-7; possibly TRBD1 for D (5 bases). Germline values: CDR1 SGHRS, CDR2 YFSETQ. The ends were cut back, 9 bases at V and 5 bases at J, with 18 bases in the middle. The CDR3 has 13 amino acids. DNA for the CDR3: TGCGCCACCTCGGGCCAGGGAACTGACGAGCAGTACTTC. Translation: CATSGQGTDEQYF.

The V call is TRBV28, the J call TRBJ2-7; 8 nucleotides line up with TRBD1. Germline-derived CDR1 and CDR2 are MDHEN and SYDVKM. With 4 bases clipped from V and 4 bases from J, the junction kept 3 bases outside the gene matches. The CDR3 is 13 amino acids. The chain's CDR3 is CASSYTGGYEQYF. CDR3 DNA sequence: TGTGCCAGCAGTTATACAGGGGGGTACGAGCAGTACTTC.

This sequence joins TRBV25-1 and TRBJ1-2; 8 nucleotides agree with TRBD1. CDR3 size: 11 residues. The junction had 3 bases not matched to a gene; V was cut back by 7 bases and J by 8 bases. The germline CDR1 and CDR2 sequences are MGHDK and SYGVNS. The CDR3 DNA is TGTGCCAGCAAGACAGGGGTAGGCTACACCTTC. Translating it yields CASKTGVGYTF.